Listed below are T cell receptor beta chains from one sample, sequenced in a study of T cells after yellow fever vaccination. MiXCR, run by TCRdb on the 5' RACE reads, gives a single entry per CDR3 protein. The table includes 150,000 to 200,000 distinct CDR3 sequences, about a tenth detected once. The starting material was CD8+ T cells sorted from PBMCs, obtained 45 days after the yellow fever booster vaccination. The receptors derive from a man younger than 35 who received the YFV17D yellow fever vaccine. Each CDR3 is given with its conserved first and last residue. Each record gives: J gene, V gene, CDR3 protein.

j_gene: TRBJ2-5; v_gene: TRBV12-3/TRBV12-4; CDR3aa: CASSRYTSGGETQYF
j_gene: TRBJ2-3; v_gene: TRBV7-6; CDR3aa: CASSLSSGGLITDTQYF
j_gene: TRBJ2-7; v_gene: TRBV15; CDR3aa: CATSPGGSSSYEQYF
j_gene: TRBJ1-5; v_gene: TRBV4-2; CDR3aa: CASSPSSGTFNQPQHF
j_gene: TRBJ2-1; v_gene: TRBV4-3; CDR3aa: CASSPPMRVHEQFF
j_gene: TRBJ2-7; v_gene: TRBV11-2; CDR3aa: CASSSGQGANEQYF
j_gene: TRBJ2-7; v_gene: TRBV2; CDR3aa: CASREEVRPHGEQYF
j_gene: TRBJ2-5; v_gene: TRBV29-1; CDR3aa: CSVLWRTQETQYF
j_gene: TRBJ2-3; v_gene: TRBV6-5; CDR3aa: CASSYHLSAGGRTDTQYF
j_gene: TRBJ1-1; v_gene: TRBV29-1; CDR3aa: CSVTRGNTEAFF
j_gene: TRBJ1-1; v_gene: TRBV21-1; CDR3aa: CASSKCNFTEAFF
j_gene: TRBJ1-2; v_gene: TRBV11-2; CDR3aa: CASSAHRDGYTF
j_gene: TRBJ1-2; v_gene: TRBV6-5; CDR3aa: CASSWGQGVGYTF
j_gene: TRBJ2-7; v_gene: TRBV12-3/TRBV12-4; CDR3aa: CASRAGTGIYEQYF
j_gene: TRBJ2-7; v_gene: TRBV13; CDR3aa: CASRISGVREGEQYF
j_gene: TRBJ2-7; v_gene: TRBV7-9; CDR3aa: CASSPSLGYEQYF
j_gene: TRBJ2-2; v_gene: TRBV3-1; CDR3aa: CASSFGLASGELFF
j_gene: TRBJ2-7; v_gene: TRBV5-1; CDR3aa: CASSLAGTEGQYF
j_gene: TRBJ2-2; v_gene: TRBV24-1; CDR3aa: CATSTRPRNTGELFF
j_gene: TRBJ1-1; v_gene: TRBV5-5; CDR3aa: CASSLSRGDTEAFF
j_gene: TRBJ1-1; v_gene: TRBV7-9; CDR3aa: CASSARESALEAFF